A selection of T cell receptor beta chains follows, all from one sample in a study of blood T cell repertoires in COVID-19. Repertoires were generated with immunoSEQ multiplex PCR, while TCRdb's copy carries only in-frame clones and drops some. Among roughly 150,000 clones listed, roughly 88% were seen once. The sample consisted of peripheral blood. All receptors come from a man aged 18-30 years with COVID-19, enrolled during active disease. CDR3s include the opening cysteine and the closing phenylalanine or tryptophan. The order of the fields is V gene, D gene, J gene, clone size, CDR3 protein, CDR3 DNA. D genes are given only for firm matches. The size entry is marked missing in some rows and otherwise reads once, few, many or a size class.

>TRBV5-1|TRBD1|TRBJ2-1|-
CASSRTSNLGQGANEQFF
TGCGCCAGCAGCCGTACCTCAAACCTGGGACAGGGGGCGAATGAGCAGTTCTTC
>TRBV28|TRBD1|TRBJ1-2|-
CASAPGQGRSDGYTF
TGTGCCAGCGCCCCGGGACAGGGTAGGTCCGATGGCTACACCTTC
>TRBV14|-|TRBJ1-5|-
CASAAKSNQPQHF
TGTGCCAGCGCGGCAAAAAGCAATCAGCCCCAGCATTTT
>TRBV30|TRBD1|TRBJ1-1|-
CAWSEGAFSTEAFF
TGTGCCTGGAGCGAGGGGGCGTTTAGCACTGAAGCTTTCTTT
>TRBV9|TRBD1|TRBJ2-5|once
CASSVAGTGAGETQYF
TGTGCCAGCAGCGTAGCTGGGACAGGGGCAGGGGAGACCCAGTACTTC
>TRBV4-3|-|TRBJ1-4|-
CASSLGEDNEKLFF
TGCGCCAGCAGCCTAGGGGAGGATAATGAAAAACTGTTTTTT
>TRBV28|-|TRBJ2-7|-
CASSLPPRNYEQYF
TGTGCCAGCAGTTTACCCCCGAGGAACTACGAGCAGTACTTC
>TRBV15|-|TRBJ1-1|-
CATSRVLAGREAFF
TGTGCCACCAGCAGAGTGCTTGCAGGCAGGGAAGCTTTCTTT
>TRBV5-3|TRBD2|TRBJ2-7|-
CARSLELAGAHEQYF
TGTGCCAGAAGCTTGGAACTAGCGGGAGCCCACGAGCAGTACTTC
>TRBV12-3/TRBV12-4|-|TRBJ2-1|-
CASSAVSYNEQFF
TGTGCCAGCAGCGCAGTCTCCTACAATGAGCAGTTCTTC
>TRBV15|TRBD2|TRBJ2-3|-
CATSGRLAGGPGVDTQYF
TGTGCCACCAGCGGACGACTAGCGGGAGGGCCGGGGGTAGATACGCAGTATTTT
>TRBV5-4|TRBD2|TRBJ2-7|-
CASSLKGGLVDEQYF
TGTGCCAGCAGCTTGAAGGGCGGACTAGTTGACGAGCAGTACTTC
>TRBV7-9|-|TRBJ1-4|-
CASSLGVASEKLLF
TGTGCCAGCAGTCTAGGGGTGGCAAGCGAAAAACTGCTTTTT
>TRBV5-5|TRBD2|TRBJ2-7|-
CASSFGRGGINEQYF
TGTGCCAGCAGCTTCGGCCGCGGGGGAATTAACGAGCAGTACTTC
>TRBV28|-|TRBJ2-3|-
CASSSERDTQYF
TGTGCCAGCAGTTCTGAGCGAGATACGCAGTATTTT
>TRBV14|-|TRBJ1-2|-
CASSRNLLVDYGYTF
TGTGCCAGCAGCCGAAATCTCCTAGTTGACTATGGCTACACCTTC
>TRBV19|-|TRBJ2-2|-
CASSFQNTGELFF
TGTGCCAGTAGTTTCCAGAACACCGGGGAGCTGTTTTTT
>TRBV7-6|TRBD2|TRBJ2-2|-
CASSLRTSGRWAGELFF
TGTGCCAGCAGCCTGCGGACTAGCGGGAGATGGGCCGGGGAGCTGTTTTTT
>TRBV28|TRBD1|TRBJ1-1|once
CASHGTGGPGRTEAFF
TGTGCCAGCCATGGGACAGGGGGCCCGGGGAGGACTGAAGCTTTCTTT
>TRBV29-1|-|TRBJ2-1|few
CSVKLWTETYNEQFF
TGCAGCGTAAAATTGTGGACAGAGACCTACAATGAGCAGTTCTTC
>TRBV28|-|TRBJ1-6|-
CASTRAYRETVDSPLHF
TGTGCCAGCACTAGGGCCTACAGGGAAACTGTGGATTCACCCCTCCACTTT
>TRBV7-2|TRBD2|TRBJ2-7|-
CASSPPPPLAGVYEQYF
TGTGCCAGCAGCCCCCCCCCACCCTTAGCGGGAGTCTACGAGCAGTACTTC
>TRBV27|-|TRBJ1-4|few
CASSLRLPQATNEKLLF
TGTGCCAGCAGTTTACGCCTACCACAAGCAACTAATGAAAAACTGCTTTTT
>TRBV5-1|-|TRBJ1-5|-
CASSMNGGNQPQHF
TGCGCCAGCAGTATGAACGGGGGCAATCAGCCCCAGCATTTT
>TRBV3-1/TRBV3-2|TRBD1|TRBJ1-4|-
CASSPGQVPNEKLFF
TGTGCCAGCAGCCCTGGACAGGTTCCTAATGAAAAACTGTTTTTT
>TRBV6-5|-|TRBJ2-1|-
CASSYRDWQFF
TGTGCCAGCAGTTATCGGGACTGGCAGTTCTTC
>TRBV19|TRBD1|TRBJ1-2|-
CASSTTDREVYGYTF
TGTGCCAGTAGTACAACCGACAGGGAGGTCTATGGCTACACCTTC
>TRBV19|-|TRBJ2-7|few
CASSISTAAYEQYF
TGTGCCAGTAGTATCTCGACTGCAGCCTACGAGCAGTACTTC
>TRBV7-8|TRBD1|TRBJ2-1|-
CASSSFGRGLAEQFF
TGTGCCAGCAGCTCCTTCGGAAGGGGGCTGGCTGAGCAGTTCTTC
>TRBV28|-|TRBJ1-5|-
CASSFRVAERRNQPQHF
TGTGCCAGCAGTTTCCGTGTGGCGGAAAGACGCAATCAGCCCCAGCATTTT
>TRBV27|-|TRBJ1-2|-
CASSPPGGGLYGYTF
TGTGCCAGCAGCCCCCCGGGAGGGGGGTTATATGGCTACACCTTC
>TRBV10-2|TRBD2|TRBJ2-1|-
CASSEWAGGPDEQFF
TGCGCCAGCAGTGAGTGGGCGGGAGGGCCGGATGAGCAGTTCTTC
>TRBV5-1|TRBD1|TRBJ2-7|-
CASNRDSPYEQYF
TGCGCCAGCAACCGGGACAGCCCCTACGAGCAGTACTTC
>TRBV9|-|TRBJ1-6|-
CASSVGGSSYNSPLHF
TGTGCCAGCAGCGTAGGTGGGAGCTCCTATAATTCACCCCTCCACTTT
>TRBV9|TRBD1|TRBJ2-1|-
CASSVGTGGFPNEQFF
TGTGCCAGCAGCGTAGGGACAGGGGGGTTTCCCAATGAGCAGTTCTTC
>TRBV6-2/TRBV6-3|TRBD1|TRBJ2-7|-
CASSRSRQGHEQYF
TGTGCCAGCAGCAGGAGCAGACAGGGCCACGAGCAGTACTTC
>TRBV6-1|-|TRBJ1-1|-
CASSEDPQDLSRQAFF
TGTGCCAGCAGTGAAGACCCACAGGATCTAAGCCGACAAGCTTTCTTT
>TRBV30|-|TRBJ2-1|-
CAWSVLVGEQFF
TGTGCCTGGAGTGTATTGGTCGGTGAGCAGTTCTTC
>TRBV28|-|TRBJ1-2|once
CASSPDPTGYYGYTF
TGTGCCAGCAGTCCAGACCCGACAGGATACTATGGCTACACCTTC
>TRBV19|-|TRBJ2-2|-
CASSLFGGYGELFF
TGTGCCAGTAGTCTATTCGGGGGATACGGGGAGCTGTTTTTT
>TRBV27|TRBD1|TRBJ1-4|-
CASSLQGAMPEKLFF
TGTGCCAGCAGCCTGCAGGGGGCGATGCCTGAAAAACTGTTTTTT
>TRBV7-3|TRBD2|TRBJ2-3|-
CASSLLRERTDTQYF
TGTGCCAGCAGCTTATTGCGGGAGCGCACAGATACGCAGTATTTT
>TRBV30|-|TRBJ2-7|-
CAWGRGEQYF
TGTGCCTGGGGGCGGGGCGAGCAGTACTTC
>TRBV28|TRBD2|TRBJ2-1|once
CASSRLAGAHEQFF
TGTGCCAGCAGTAGACTAGCGGGAGCTCATGAGCAGTTCTTC
>TRBV11-2|TRBD2|TRBJ2-1|-
CASSQGLSEQFF
TGTGCCAGCAGCCAGGGACTATCGGAGCAGTTCTTC
>TRBV27|TRBD1|TRBJ2-1|-
CASSPLRTGGTYNEQFF
TGTGCCAGCAGTCCGCTCAGGACAGGGGGCACCTACAATGAGCAGTTCTTC
>TRBV5-1|TRBD2|TRBJ2-7|-
CASSLAFSGSAYEQYF
TGCGCCAGCAGCTTGGCCTTTAGCGGGAGCGCCTACGAGCAGTACTTC